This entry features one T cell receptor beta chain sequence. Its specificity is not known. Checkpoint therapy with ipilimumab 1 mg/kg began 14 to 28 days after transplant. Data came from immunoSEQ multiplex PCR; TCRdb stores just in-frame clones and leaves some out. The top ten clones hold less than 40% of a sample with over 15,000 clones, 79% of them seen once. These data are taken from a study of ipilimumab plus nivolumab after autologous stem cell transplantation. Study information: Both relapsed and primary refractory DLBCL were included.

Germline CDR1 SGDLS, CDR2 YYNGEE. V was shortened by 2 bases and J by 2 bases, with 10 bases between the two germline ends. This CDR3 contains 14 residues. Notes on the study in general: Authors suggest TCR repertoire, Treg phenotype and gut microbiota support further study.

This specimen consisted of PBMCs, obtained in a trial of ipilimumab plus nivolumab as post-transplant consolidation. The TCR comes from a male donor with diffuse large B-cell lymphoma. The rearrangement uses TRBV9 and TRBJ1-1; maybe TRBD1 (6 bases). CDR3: CASSVTGSNTEAFF. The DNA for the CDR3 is TGTGCCAGCAGCGTTACAGGGAGTAACACTGAAGCTTTCTTT.